This TCR beta chain was found in a study of T cell repertoires in cytomegalovirus infection. Trimming removed 8 bases at V and 6 bases at J, with 11 bases between. Germline V gene sequence: CDR1 LNHDA, CDR2 SQIVND (reference sequence). This CDR3 has 12 residues. This clonotype was recorded many times. What it binds is not known. TCRdb used MiXCR to reprocess the reads, holding one entry per CDR3 protein. The sample includes 290,000 or so distinct CDR3 sequences, approximately 8.9% seen only once; the top ten take around 2.6%. Study-level results: CMV-specific HLA-C-restricted TCR beta clonotypes dominated the ex vivo response.

This TCR came from a human donor in good health (CMV status not recorded). Some clones in this sample may be carry-over from other donors' samples. The chain carries TRBV19 and TRBJ2-1; D is possibly TRBD1 (6 bases). Sequences were obtained from PBMCs. The CDR3 loop reads CASAWGRNEQFF. The CDR3 DNA reads as TGTGCCAGTGCCTGGGGGCGCAATGAGCAGTTCTTC.